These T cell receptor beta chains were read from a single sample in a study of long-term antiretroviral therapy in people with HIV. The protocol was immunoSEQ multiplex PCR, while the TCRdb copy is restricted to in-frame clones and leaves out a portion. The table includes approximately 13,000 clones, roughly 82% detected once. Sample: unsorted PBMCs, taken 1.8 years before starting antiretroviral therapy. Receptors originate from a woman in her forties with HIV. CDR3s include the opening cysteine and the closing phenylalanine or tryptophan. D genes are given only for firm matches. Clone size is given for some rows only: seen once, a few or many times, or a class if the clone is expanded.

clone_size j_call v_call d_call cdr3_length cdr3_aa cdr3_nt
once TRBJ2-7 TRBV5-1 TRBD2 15 CASTPRGVGSYEQYF TGCGCCAGCACCCCGCGGGGGGTGGGGTCCTACGAGCAGTACTTC
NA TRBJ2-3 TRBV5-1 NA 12 CASSLAADTQYF TGCGCCAGCAGCTTGGCCGCAGATACGCAGTATTTT
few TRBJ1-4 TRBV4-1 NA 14 CASSFAGGGEKLFF TGCGCCAGCAGCTTTGCCGGAGGCGGTGAAAAACTGTTTTTT
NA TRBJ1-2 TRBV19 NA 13 CASRGEGVRGYTF TGTGCCAGTCGAGGGGAAGGGGTGAGGGGCTACACCTTC
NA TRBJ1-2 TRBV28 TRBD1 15 CASRVPTGGAYGYTF TGTGCCAGCAGAGTTCCAACAGGGGGCGCCTATGGCTACACCTTC
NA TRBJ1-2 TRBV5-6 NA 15 CASSYPLTTNYGYTF TGTGCCAGCAGCTACCCGCTGACTACTAACTATGGCTACACCTTC
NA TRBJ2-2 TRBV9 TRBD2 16 CASSVGLAENTGELFF TGTGCCAGCAGCGTAGGACTAGCGGAGAACACCGGGGAGCTGTTTTTT
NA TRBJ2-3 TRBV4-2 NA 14 CASSQGTGTDTQYF TGTGCCAGCAGCCAAGGGACGGGCACAGATACGCAGTATTTT
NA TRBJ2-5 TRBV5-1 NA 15 CASSNLAGAQETQYF TGCGCCAGCAGTAACCTCGCGGGGGCCCAAGAGACCCAGTACTTC
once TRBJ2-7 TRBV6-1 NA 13 CASSGGDPYEQYF TGTGCCAGCAGTGGGGGGGACCCATACGAGCAGTACTTC
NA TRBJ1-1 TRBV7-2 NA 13 CASSSFVNTEAFF TGTGCCAGCAGCTCGTTCGTGAACACTGAAGCTTTCTTT
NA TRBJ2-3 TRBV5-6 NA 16 CASSFSAGESTDTQYF TGTGCCAGCAGCTTCTCGGCAGGAGAGAGCACAGATACGCAGTATTTT
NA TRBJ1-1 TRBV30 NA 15 CAWRSGQGRDTEAFF TGTGCCTGGAGGTCGGGGCAGGGTAGAGACACTGAAGCTTTCTTT
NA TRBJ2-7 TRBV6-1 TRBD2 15 CASRSKTAGSLEQYF TGTGCCAGCAGATCGAAGACAGCGGGATCTCTCGAGCAGTACTTC